This T cell receptor (beta chain) derives from a study of blood T cell repertoires in COVID-19. Study-wide background: Sites in the United States, Italy and Spain provided acute and convalescent COVID-19 samples. PBMCs, B-cell-depleted T cells, or T cells provided the cDNA or gDNA that made up the material.

In the original analysis: Estimation of nucleated cell counts was performed using reference gene primer amplification. The repertoire was sequenced with immunoSEQ multiplex PCR; TCRdb's copy has only in-frame clones and lacks some. V, J and clone size are those of that table, while D and trimming were read from the DNA. The sample contains 100,000 or so clones, roughly 81% of which appear only once. A word on this clone: This sample also contains other DNA sequences that code for the same CDR3.

V lost 5 bases, J lost 1 base, and 6 bases lay in between. Germline assignment: CDR1 SNHLY and CDR2 FYNNEI. The CDR3 extends over 12 amino acids. The sequence was obtained from a human donor in a cohort sampled during active COVID-19. The chain recombines TRBV2 with TRBJ2-7, with a weak D call TRBD2 (5 bases). The sequenced sample consisted of peripheral blood. CDR3 sequence reads: CASSRGSYEQYF. Here the CDR3 DNA reads TGTGCCAGCAGTCGAGGGTCCTACGAGCAGTACTTC.